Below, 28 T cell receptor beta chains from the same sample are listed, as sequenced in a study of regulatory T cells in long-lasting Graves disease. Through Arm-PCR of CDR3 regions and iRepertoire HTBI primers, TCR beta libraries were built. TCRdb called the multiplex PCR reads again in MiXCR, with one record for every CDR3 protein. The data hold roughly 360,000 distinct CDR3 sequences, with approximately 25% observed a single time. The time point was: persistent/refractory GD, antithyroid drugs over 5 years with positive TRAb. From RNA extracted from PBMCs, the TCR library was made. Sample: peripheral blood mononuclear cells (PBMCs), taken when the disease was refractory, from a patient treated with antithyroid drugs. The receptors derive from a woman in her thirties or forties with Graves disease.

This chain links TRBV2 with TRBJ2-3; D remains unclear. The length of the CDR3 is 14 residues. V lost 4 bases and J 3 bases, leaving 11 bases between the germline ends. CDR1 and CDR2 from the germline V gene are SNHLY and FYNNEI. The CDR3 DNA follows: TGTGCCAGCAGTGTTTCGGCGTTGACAGATACGCAGTATTTT. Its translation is CASSVSALTDTQYF.

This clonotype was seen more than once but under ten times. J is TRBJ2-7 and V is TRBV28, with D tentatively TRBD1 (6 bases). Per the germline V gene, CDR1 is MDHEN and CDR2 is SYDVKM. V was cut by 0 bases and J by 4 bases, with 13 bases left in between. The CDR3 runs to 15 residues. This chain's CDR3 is CASSLWRGMAYEQYF. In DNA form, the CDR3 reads TGTGCCAGCAGTTTATGGAGGGGGATGGCGTACGAGCAGTACTTC.

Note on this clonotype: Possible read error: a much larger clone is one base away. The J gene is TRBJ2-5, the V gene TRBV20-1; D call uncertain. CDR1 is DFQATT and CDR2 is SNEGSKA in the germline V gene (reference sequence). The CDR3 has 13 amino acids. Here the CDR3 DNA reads TGCAGTGCTAGAGATCTCAGCCAAGGGACCCAGTACTTC. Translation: CSARDLSQGTQYF.

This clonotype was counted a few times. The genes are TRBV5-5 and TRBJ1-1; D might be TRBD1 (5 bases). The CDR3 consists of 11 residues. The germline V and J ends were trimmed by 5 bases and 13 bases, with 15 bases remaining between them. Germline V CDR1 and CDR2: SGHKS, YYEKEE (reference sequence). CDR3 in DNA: TGTGCCAGCAGTCTTAGGGGATTCGATTTCTTT. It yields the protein CASSLRGFDFF.

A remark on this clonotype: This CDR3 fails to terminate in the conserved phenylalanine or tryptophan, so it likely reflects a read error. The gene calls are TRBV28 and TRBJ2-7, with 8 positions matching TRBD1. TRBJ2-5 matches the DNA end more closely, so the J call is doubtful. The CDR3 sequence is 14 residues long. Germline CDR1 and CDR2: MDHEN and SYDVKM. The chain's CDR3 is CASSSGQGQETQYL. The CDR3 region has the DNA TGTGCCAGCAGTTCCGGACAGGGCCAAGAGACCCAGTACCTC.

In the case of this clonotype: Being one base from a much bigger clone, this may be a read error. The CDR3 DNA reads TGTGTCAGCAGCTCAGAATCGTATAGGGGCCGGAACGAGCAGTACTTC. This gives the protein CVSSSESYRGRNEQYF. The rearrangement links TRBV7-2 to TRBJ2-7; TRBD1 is a possible D gene (5 bases). The V gene's germline CDR1 is SGHTA and CDR2 FQGNSA. CDR3 length: 16 residues.

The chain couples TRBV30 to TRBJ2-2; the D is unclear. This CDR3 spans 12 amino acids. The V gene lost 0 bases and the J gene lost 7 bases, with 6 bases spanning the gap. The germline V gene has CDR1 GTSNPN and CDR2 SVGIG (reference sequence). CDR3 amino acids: CAWSVSVGELFF. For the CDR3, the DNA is TGTGCCTGGAGTGTCAGTGTCGGGGAGCTGTTTTTT.

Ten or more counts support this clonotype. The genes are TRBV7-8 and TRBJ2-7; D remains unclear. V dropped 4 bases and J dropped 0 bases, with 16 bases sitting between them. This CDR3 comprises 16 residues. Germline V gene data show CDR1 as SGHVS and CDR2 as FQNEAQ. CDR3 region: CASSSELGRASYEQYF. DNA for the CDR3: TGTGCCAGCAGCTCCGAGCTGGGAAGGGCCTCCTACGAGCAGTACTTC.

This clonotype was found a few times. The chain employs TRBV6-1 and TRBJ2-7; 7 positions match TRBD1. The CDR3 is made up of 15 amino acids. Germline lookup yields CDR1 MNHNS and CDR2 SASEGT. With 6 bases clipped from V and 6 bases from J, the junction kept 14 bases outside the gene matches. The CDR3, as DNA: TGTGCCAGCAGAGACAACAGGGGAAGAGGGGTCGAGCAGTACTTC. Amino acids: CASRDNRGRGVEQYF.

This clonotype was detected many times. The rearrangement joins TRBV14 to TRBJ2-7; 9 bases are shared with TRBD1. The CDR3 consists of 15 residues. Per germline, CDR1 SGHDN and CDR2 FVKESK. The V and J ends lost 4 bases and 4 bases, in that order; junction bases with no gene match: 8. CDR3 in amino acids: CASSLRTGAMYEQYF. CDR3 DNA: TGTGCCAGCAGCCTTCGGACAGGGGCGATGTACGAGCAGTACTTC.

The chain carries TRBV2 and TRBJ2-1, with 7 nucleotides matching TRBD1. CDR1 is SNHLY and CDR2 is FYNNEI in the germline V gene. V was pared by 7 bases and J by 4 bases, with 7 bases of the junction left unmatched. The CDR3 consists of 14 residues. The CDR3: CASKPGQLYNEQFF. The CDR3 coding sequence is TGTGCCAGCAAGCCGGGACAGCTATACAATGAGCAGTTCTTC.

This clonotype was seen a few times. The CDR3: CSARDRMRTGANTGELFF. CDR3 DNA: TGCAGTGCTAGAGATCGTATGAGGACAGGGGCTAACACCGGGGAGCTGTTTTTT. The chain carries TRBV20-1 and TRBJ2-2, with TRBD1 matching 9 bases. CDR3 size: 18 residues. Trimming took 0 bases from V and 2 from J; bases not matched to a gene: 10. The V gene's germline CDR1 is DFQATT and CDR2 SNEGSKA (reference sequence).

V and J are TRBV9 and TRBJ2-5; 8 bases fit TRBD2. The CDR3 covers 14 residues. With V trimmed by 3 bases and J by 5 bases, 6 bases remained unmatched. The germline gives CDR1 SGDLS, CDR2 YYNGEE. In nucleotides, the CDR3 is TGTGCCAGCAGCGCGAGCGGGAGTCAGGAGACCCAGTACTTC. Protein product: CASSASGSQETQYF.

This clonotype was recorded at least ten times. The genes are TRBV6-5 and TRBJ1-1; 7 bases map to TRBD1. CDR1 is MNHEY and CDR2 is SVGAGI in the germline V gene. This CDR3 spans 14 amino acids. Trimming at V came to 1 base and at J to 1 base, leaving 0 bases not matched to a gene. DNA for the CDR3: TGTGCCAGCAGTTACTGGACAGGGAACACTGAAGCTTTCTTT. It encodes CASSYWTGNTEAFF.

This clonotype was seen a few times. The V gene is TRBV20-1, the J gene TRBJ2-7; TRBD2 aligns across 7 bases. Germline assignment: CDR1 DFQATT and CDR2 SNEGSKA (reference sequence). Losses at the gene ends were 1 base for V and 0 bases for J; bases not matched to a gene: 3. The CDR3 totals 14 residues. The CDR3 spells CSARGGGVSYEQYF. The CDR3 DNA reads TGCAGTGCTAGAGGGGGGGGGGTCTCCTACGAGCAGTACTTC.

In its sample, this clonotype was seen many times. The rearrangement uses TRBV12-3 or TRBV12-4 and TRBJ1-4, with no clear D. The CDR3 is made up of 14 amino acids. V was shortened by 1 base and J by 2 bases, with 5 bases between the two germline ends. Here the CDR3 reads CASSLVGTNEKLFF. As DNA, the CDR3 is TGTGCCAGCAGTTTAGTGGGCACTAATGAAAAACTGTTTTTT.

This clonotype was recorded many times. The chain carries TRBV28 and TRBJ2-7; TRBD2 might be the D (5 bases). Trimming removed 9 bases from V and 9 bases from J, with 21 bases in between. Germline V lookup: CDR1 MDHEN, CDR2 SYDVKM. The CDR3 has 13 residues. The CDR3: CASQEGWVFGQYF. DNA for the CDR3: TGTGCCAGTCAAGAGGGCTGGGTTTTCGGGCAGTACTTC.

CDR3 DNA sequence: TGCAGTGCTACTAGTGTAGGTACCAATGAGCAGTTCTTC. Translation gives CSATSVGTNEQFF. J is TRBJ2-1 and V is TRBV20-1; D remains ambiguous. This CDR3 comprises 13 residues. V was pared by 4 bases and J by 6 bases, with 13 bases between. Germline CDR1 and CDR2: DFQATT and SNEGSKA (reference sequence).

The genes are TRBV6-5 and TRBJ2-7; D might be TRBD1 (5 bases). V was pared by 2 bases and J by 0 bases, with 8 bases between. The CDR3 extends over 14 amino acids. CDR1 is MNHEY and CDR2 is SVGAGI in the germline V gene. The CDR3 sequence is CASSYGASSYEQYF. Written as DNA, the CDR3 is TGTGCCAGCAGTTACGGGGCTAGCTCCTACGAGCAGTACTTC.

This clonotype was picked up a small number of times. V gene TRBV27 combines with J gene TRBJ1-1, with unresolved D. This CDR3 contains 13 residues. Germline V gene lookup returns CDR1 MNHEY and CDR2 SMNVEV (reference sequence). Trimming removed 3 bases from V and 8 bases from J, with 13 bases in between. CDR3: CASSFRYHKEAFF. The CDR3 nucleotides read TGTGCCAGCAGTTTCCGATACCACAAAGAAGCTTTCTTT.

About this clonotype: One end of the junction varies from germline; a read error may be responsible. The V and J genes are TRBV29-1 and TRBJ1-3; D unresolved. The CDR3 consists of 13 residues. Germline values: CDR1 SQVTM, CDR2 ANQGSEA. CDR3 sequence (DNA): TGCAGTGTTGAAGGAGGGTCGGGAAACACCATATATTTT. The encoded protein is CSVEGGSGNTIYF. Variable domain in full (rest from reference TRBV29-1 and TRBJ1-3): SAVISQKPSRDICQRGTSLTIQCQVDSQVTMMFWYRQQPGQSLTLIATANQGSEATYESGFVIDKFPISRPNLTFSTLTVSNMSPEDSSIYLCSVEGGSGNTIYFGEGSWLTVV.

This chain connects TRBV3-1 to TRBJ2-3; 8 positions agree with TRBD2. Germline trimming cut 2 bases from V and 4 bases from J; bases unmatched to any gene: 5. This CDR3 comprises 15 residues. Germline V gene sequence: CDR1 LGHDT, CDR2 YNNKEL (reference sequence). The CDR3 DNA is TGTGCCAGCAGCCAATCGCCGGGACTAGCAGATACGCAGTATTTT. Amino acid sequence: CASSQSPGLADTQYF.

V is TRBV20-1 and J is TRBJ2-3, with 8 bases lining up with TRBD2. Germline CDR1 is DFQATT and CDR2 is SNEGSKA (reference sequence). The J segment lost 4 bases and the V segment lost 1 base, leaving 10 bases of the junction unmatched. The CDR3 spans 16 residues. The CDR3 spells CSARGGEAGVPDTQYF. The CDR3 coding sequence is TGCAGTGCTAGAGGTGGAGAAGCGGGAGTCCCAGATACGCAGTATTTT.

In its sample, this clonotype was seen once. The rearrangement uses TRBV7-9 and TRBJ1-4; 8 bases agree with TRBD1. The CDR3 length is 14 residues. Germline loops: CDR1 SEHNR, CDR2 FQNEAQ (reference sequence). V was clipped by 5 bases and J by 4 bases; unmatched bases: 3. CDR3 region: CASSGTGLNEKLFF. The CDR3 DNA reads TGTGCCAGCAGCGGGACAGGCCTTAATGAAAAACTGTTTTTT.

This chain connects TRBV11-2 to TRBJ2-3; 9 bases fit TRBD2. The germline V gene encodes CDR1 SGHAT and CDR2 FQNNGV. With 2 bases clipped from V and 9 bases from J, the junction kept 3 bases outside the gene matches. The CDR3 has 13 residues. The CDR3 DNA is TGTGCCAGCAGCTTACCTAGCGGGAAAACGCAGTATTTT. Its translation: CASSLPSGKTQYF.

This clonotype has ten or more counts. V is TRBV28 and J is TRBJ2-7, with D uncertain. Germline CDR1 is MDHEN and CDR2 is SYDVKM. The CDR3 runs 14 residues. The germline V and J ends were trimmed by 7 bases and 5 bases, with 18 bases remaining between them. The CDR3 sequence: CASKRFAAVNEQYF. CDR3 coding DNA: TGTGCCAGCAAAAGGTTCGCGGCCGTCAACGAGCAGTACTTC.

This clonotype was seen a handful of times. This CDR3 reads CASSQGLLRNSPLHF. The CDR3 DNA is TGTGCCAGCAGCCAAGGACTCTTGAGGAATTCACCCCTCCACTTT. The rearrangement uses TRBV14 and TRBJ1-6; D not resolved. Germline-derived CDR1 and CDR2 are SGHDN and FVKESK. Trimming left V 1 base short and J 7 bases short, with 11 bases between. The length of the CDR3 is 15 residues. Looking up the rest from reference TRBV14 and TRBJ1-6 gives the full variable domain: EAGVTQFPSHSVIEKGQTVTLRCDPISGHDNLYWYRRVMGKEIKFLLHFVKESKQDESGMPNNRFLAERTGGTYSTLKVQPAELEDSGVYFCASSQGLLRNSPLHFGNGTRLTVT.

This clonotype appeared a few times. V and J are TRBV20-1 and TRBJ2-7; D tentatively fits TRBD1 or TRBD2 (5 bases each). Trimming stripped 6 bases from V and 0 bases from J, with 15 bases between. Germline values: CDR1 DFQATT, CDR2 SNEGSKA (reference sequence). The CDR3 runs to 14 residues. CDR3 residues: CSAPGTSSSYEQYF. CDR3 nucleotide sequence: TGCAGTGCCCCCGGGACGTCGAGCTCCTACGAGCAGTACTTC.